The entry below describes one T cell receptor (beta chain). The data derive from a study of blood T cell repertoires in COVID-19. This CDR3 region has 15 residues. V was pared by 7 bases and J by 9 bases, with 11 bases of the junction left unmatched. Germline V gives CDR1 SGHNT, CDR2 YYREEE (reference sequence). Profiling relied on immunoSEQ multiplex PCR, and the TCRdb table lists in-frame clones only, not all of them. The repertoire holds about 47,000 clones, with 65% to 85% as singletons. The clonotype was recovered from a woman over 75 with COVID-19, enrolled during active disease. The V call is TRBV5-4, the J call TRBJ2-1, with TRBD2 identical over 12 bases. The sequenced material came from peripheral blood. The CDR3 spells CASARLAGVSGEQFF. The CDR3 nucleotides are TGTGCCAGCGCCCGACTAGCGGGAGTATCTGGTGAGCAGTTCTTC.